This T cell receptor (beta chain) was sequenced for a study of PD-1 blockade in classical Hodgkin lymphoma. About this clone itself: Its antigen is not identified.

Method: immunoSEQ multiplex PCR; TCRdb's copy keeps in-frame clones and lacks some. The sample has about 6,400 clones, approximately 86% seen once; the top ten hold roughly 1.5%. Findings of the study overall: Why repertoires differed is undefined; disease activity or prior therapy possibly contributed. Baseline TCR diversity was reportedly lower in newly diagnosed patients than in healthy donors. It was reported as lower still in relapsed/refractory patients.

The time point: cycle 4 day 1 (C4D1), after about 6 weeks of nivolumab. Each patient experienced a relapse that followed autologous stem cell transplantation, and brentuximab vedotin exposure varied. The study purified CD4+ T cells from thawed PBMCs using magnetic negative selection. The clonotype was recovered from a human donor with classical Hodgkin lymphoma. Sequencing was performed on CD4+ T cells from blood, taken before the fourth cycle of nivolumab.

CDR3 bases: TGTGCCAGCAATCGACAGGGGGCGTCCTACGAGCAGTACTTC. The encoded protein is CASNRQGASYEQYF. The chain is built from TRBV2 and TRBJ2-7; 10 bases fit TRBD1. The CDR3 covers 14 residues. The germline CDR1 and CDR2 sequences are SNHLY and FYNNEI. Trimming cost V 7 bases and J 1 base; bases outside gene matches: 4.